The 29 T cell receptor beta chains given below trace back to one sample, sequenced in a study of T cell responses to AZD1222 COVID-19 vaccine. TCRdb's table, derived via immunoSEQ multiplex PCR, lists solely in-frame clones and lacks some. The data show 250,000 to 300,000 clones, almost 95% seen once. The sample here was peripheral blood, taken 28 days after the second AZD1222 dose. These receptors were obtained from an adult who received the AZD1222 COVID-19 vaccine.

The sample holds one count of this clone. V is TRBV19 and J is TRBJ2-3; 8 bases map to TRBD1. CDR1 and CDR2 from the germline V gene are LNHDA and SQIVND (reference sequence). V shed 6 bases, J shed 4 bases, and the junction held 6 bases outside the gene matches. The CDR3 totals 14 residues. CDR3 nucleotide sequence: TGTGCCAGTAGCCAGGGGGCAATGGCAGATACGCAGTATTTT. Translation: CASSQGAMADTQYF.

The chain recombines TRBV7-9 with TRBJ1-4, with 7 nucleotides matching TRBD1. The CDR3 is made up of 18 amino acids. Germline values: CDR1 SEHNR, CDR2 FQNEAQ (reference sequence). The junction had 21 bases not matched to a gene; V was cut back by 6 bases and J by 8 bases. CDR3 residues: CASSPSLRQTGRKEKLFF. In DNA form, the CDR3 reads TGTGCCAGCAGTCCAAGCCTCCGTCAGACAGGGCGGAAGGAAAAACTGTTTTTT.

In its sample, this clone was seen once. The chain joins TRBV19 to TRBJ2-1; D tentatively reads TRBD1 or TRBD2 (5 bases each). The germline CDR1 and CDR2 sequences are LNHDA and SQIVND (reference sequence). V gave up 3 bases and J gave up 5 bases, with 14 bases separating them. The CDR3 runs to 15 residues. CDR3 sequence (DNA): TGTGCCAGTAGTATTCGAGGGGTAGGGAACAATGAGCAGTTCTTC. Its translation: CASSIRGVGNNEQFF.

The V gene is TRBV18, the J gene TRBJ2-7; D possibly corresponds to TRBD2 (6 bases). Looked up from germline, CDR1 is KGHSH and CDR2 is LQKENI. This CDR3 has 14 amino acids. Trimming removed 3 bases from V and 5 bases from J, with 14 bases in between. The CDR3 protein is CASSPVGGGNEQYF. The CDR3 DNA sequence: TGTGCCAGCTCACCCGTCGGGGGAGGCAACGAGCAGTACTTC. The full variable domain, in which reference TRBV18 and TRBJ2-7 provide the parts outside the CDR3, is NAGVMQNPRHLVRRRGQEARLRCSPMKGHSHVYWYRQLPEEGLKFMVYLQKENIIDESGMPKERFSAEFPKEGPSILRIQQVVRGDSAAYFCASSPVGGGNEQYFGPGTRLTVT.

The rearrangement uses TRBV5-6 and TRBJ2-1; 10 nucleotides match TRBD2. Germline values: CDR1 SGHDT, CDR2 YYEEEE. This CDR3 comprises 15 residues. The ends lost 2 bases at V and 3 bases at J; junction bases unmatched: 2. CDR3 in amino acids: CASSLGLAVYNEQFF. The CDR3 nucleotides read TGTGCCAGCAGCTTAGGACTAGCGGTCTACAATGAGCAGTTCTTC.

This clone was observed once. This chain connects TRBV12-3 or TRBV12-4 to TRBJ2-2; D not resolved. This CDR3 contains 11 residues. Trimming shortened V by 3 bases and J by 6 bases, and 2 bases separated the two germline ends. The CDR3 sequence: CASSFPGELFF. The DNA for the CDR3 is TGTGCCAGCAGTTTTCCCGGGGAGCTGTTTTTT.

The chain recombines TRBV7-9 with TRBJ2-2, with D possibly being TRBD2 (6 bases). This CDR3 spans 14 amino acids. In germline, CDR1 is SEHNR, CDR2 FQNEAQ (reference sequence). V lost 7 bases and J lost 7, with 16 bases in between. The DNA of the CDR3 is TGTGCCAGCACCCCCGGGGGAGTTATCGGGGAGCTGTTTTTT. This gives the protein CASTPGGVIGELFF.

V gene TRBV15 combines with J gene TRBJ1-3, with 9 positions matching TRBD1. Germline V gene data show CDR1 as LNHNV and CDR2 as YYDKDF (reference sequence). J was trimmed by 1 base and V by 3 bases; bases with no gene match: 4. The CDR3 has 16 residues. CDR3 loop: CATSSFGQGSGNTIYF. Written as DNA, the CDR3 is TGTGCCACCAGCAGCTTTGGACAGGGGTCTGGAAACACCATATATTTT.

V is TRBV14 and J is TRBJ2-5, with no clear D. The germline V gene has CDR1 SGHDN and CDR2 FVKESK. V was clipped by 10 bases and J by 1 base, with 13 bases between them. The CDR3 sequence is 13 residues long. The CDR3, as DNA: TGTGCCAACGATACGGACGTCCAAGAGACCCAGTACTTC. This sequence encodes CANDTDVQETQYF.

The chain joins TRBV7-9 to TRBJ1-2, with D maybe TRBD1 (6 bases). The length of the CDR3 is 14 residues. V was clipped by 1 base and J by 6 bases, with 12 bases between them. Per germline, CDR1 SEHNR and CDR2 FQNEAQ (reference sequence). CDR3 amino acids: CASSLVAGADGYTF. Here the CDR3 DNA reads TGTGCCAGCAGCTTAGTGGCAGGGGCGGATGGCTACACCTTC.

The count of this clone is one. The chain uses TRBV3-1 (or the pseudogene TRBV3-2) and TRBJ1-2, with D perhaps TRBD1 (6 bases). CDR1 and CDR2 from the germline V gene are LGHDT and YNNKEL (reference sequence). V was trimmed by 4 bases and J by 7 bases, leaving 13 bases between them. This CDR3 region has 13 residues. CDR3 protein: CASSRDRLSGYTF. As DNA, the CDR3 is TGTGCCAGCAGCCGAGACAGGTTAAGTGGCTACACCTTC.

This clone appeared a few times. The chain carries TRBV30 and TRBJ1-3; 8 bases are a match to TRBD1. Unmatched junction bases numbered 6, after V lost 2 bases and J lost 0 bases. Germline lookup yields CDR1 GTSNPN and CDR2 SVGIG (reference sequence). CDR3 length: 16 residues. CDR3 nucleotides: TGTGCCTGGAGTCTGACAGGGGCTCTCTCTGGAAACACCATATATTTT. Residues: CAWSLTGALSGNTIYF.

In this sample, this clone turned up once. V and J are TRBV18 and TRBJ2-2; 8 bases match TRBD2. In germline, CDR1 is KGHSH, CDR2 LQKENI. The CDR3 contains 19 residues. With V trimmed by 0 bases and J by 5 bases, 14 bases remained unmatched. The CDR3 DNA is TGTGCCAGCTCACCACCCCCTAGCGGGTTTCAACAGCGGACCGGGGAGCTGTTTTTT. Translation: CASSPPPSGFQQRTGELFF. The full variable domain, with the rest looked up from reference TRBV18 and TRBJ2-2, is NAGVMQNPRHLVRRRGQEARLRCSPMKGHSHVYWYRQLPEEGLKFMVYLQKENIIDESGMPKERFSAEFPKEGPSILRIQQVVRGDSAAYFCASSPPPSGFQQRTGELFFGEGSRLTVL.

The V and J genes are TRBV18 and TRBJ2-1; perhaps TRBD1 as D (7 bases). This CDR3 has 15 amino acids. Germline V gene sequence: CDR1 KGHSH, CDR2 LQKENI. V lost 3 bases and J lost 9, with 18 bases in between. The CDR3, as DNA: TGTGCCAGCTCACCCCCCGGGAGACAGGGCAGTGAGCAGTTCTTC. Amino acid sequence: CASSPPGRQGSEQFF.

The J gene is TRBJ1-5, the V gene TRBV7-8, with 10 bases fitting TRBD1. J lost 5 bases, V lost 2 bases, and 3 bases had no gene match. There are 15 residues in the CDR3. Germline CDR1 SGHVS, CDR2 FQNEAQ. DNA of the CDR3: TGTGCCAGCAGCTTAAGGGACAGGGGTGATCAGCCCCAGCATTTT. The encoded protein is CASSLRDRGDQPQHF.

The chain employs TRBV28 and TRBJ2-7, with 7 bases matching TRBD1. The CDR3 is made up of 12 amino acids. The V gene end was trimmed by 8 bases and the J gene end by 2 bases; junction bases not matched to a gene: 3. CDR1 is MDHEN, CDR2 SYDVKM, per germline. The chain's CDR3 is CASGQAPYEQYF. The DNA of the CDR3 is TGTGCCAGCGGACAGGCGCCCTACGAGCAGTACTTC.

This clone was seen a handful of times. For the CDR3, the DNA is TGTGCCAGCAGTGAAGGGTCGGGTTTCACCGGGGAGCTGTTTTTT. Amino acids: CASSEGSGFTGELFF. The J gene is TRBJ2-2, the V gene TRBV2; no clear D gene. The CDR3 length is 15 residues. Germline V gene lookup returns CDR1 SNHLY and CDR2 FYNNEI. Trimming removed 1 base from V and 4 bases from J, with 10 bases in between.

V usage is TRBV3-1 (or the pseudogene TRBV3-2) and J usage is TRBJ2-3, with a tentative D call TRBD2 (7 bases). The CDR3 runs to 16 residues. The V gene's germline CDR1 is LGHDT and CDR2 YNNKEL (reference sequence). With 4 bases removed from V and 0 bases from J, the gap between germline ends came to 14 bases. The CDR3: CASSPRGAPSTDTQYF. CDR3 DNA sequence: TGTGCCAGCAGCCCCCGGGGGGCCCCCAGCACAGATACGCAGTATTTT.

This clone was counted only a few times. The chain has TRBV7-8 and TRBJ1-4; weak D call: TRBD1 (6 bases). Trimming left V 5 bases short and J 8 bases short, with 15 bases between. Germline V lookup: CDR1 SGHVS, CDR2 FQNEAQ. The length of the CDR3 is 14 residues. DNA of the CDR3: TGTGCCAGCAGCGCGGGGGAGGGGGGAGAAAAACTGTTTTTT. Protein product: CASSAGEGGEKLFF.

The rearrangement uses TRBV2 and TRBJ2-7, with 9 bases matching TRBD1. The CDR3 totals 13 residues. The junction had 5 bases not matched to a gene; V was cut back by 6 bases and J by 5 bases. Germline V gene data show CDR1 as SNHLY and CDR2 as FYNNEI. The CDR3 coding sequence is TGTGCCAGCAGCGGACAGGGGAATCACGAGCAGTACTTC. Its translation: CASSGQGNHEQYF.

In DNA, the CDR3 is TGTGCGTCTGGGGGGCAGGCGTACGAGCAGTACTTC. This codes for CASGGQAYEQYF. The chain couples TRBV2 to TRBJ2-7; D is possibly TRBD1 or TRBD2 (6 bases each). The CDR3 runs to 12 residues. Germline loops: CDR1 SNHLY, CDR2 FYNNEI.

The CDR3, as DNA: TGTGCCAGCAGCGTAGGGCGGGAGAGGGGGTCCTACAATGAGCAGTTCTTC. It encodes CASSVGRERGSYNEQFF. The chain carries TRBV9 and TRBJ2-1, with D maybe TRBD2 (7 bases). This CDR3 comprises 17 residues. Deletions cut 0 bases from V and 1 base from J, with 14 bases between. Germline CDR1 reads SGDLS; CDR2 reads YYNGEE.

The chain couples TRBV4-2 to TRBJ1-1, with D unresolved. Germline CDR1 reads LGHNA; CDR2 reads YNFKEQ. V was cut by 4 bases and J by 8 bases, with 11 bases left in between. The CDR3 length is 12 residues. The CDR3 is CASSLGEGEAFF. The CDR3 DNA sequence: TGTGCCAGCAGCCTGGGAGAAGGGGAAGCTTTCTTT.

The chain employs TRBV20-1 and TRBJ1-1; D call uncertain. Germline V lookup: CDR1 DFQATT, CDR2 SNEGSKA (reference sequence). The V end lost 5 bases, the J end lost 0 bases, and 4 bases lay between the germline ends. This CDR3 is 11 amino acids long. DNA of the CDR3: TGCAGTGCTCGGATGAACACTGAAGCTTTCTTT. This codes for CSARMNTEAFF.

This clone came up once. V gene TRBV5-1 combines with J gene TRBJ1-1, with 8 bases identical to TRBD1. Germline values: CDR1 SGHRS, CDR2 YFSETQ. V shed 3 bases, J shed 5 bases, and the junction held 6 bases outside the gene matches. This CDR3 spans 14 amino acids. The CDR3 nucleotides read TGCGCCAGCAGCTCCCAGGGGGCACGGACTGAAGCTTTCTTT. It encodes CASSSQGARTEAFF.

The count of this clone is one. The DNA of the CDR3 is TGTGCCAGCAGCCAATGGGACTTGGGGAGCGATGAGCAGTTCTTC. Translated, it gives CASSQWDLGSDEQFF. This chain connects TRBV4-2 to TRBJ2-1; a possible D gene is TRBD2 (6 bases). Trimming pared 2 bases from V and 8 bases from J, leaving 16 bases between. Germline CDR1 and CDR2: LGHNA and YNFKEQ. This CDR3 region has 15 residues.

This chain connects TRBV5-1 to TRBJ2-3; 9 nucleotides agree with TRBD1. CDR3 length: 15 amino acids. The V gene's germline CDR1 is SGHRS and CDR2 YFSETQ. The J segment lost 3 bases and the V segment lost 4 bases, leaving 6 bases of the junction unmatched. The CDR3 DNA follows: TGCGCCAGCAGCCCGTGGGACAGGGAAACAGATACGCAGTATTTT. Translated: CASSPWDRETDTQYF.

CDR3 DNA sequence: TGTGCCAGCAGCTTACTTGGACAGCTCTCCTATGGCTACACCTTC. Its translation: CASSLLGQLSYGYTF. This sequence joins TRBV7-2 and TRBJ1-2; D might be TRBD1 (6 bases). V was clipped by 2 bases and J by 4 bases, with 14 bases between them. The CDR3 contains 15 residues. The germline V gene has CDR1 SGHTA and CDR2 FQGNSA.

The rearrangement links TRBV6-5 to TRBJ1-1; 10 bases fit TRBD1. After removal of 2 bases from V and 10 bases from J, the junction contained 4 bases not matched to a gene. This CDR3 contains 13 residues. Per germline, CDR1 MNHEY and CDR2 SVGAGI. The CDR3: CASSYPGTGVAFF. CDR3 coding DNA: TGTGCCAGCAGTTACCCCGGGACAGGGGTAGCTTTCTTT.